This T cell receptor (beta chain) appears in the sequencing data of a study of blood T cell repertoires in COVID-19. The CDR3 consists of 14 residues. In germline, CDR1 is LGHDT, CDR2 YNNKEL (reference sequence). V was pared by 7 bases and J by 4 bases, with 16 bases between. The protocol was immunoSEQ multiplex PCR, while the TCRdb copy is restricted to in-frame clones and leaves out a portion. The sample yields almost 80,000 clones, about four fifths seen once. This TCR was recovered from a woman between 70 and 85 years old with acute or convalescent COVID-19. Sequencing was carried out using peripheral blood. The J gene is TRBJ1-2, the V gene TRBV3-1 (or the pseudogene TRBV3-2); TRBD1 might be the D (5 bases). The chain's CDR3 is CASTQHAGPYGYTF. Here the CDR3 DNA reads TGTGCCAGCACCCAGCATGCAGGGCCCTATGGCTACACCTTC.